The clone carrying this T cell receptor beta chain was recorded at least ten times. What it binds is not known. The source of the sample is a study of T cells in Graves' hyperthyroidism and ophthalmopathy. General study results and limits: Most clonotypes expanded in thyroid above 0.001 were likewise present in blood.

The germline V gene has CDR1 MDHEN and CDR2 SYDVKM. The CDR3 extends over 16 amino acids. V dropped 7 bases and J dropped 1; count of bases not matched to a gene: 13. TCR beta CDR3 regions were amplified from RNA transcripts. RT-PCR in the first round (using the HTBI primer set) targeted the TCR CDR3. In TCRdb, the multiplex PCR reads were re-called with MiXCR into one record per CDR3 protein. The table shows more than 500,000 distinct CDR3 sequences, with under 20% occurring only once. The sequenced sample was blood. The TCR was taken from a woman aged 25 to 39 with Graves' hyperthyroidism. The rearrangement uses TRBV28 and TRBJ2-7, with 7 bases that match TRBD2. CDR3 region: CASIPGGRLPSYEQYF. CDR3 in DNA: TGTGCCAGCATCCCGGGCGGGAGACTCCCTTCCTACGAGCAGTACTTC.